The 13 T cell receptor beta chains below come from one sample, sequenced in a study of T-cell reconstitution after alpha-beta-depleted transplantation in children. The library targeted TCRbeta and was prepared with unique molecular identifiers. TCRdb reprocessed the PCR reads with MiXCR, giving one entry per CDR3 protein. This sample has about a million distinct CDR3 sequences, with about 26% found just once. Source: PBMCs, mostly from graft donor cells, taken 360 days after TCRalphabeta/CD19-depleted stem cell transplant. Receptor source: a boy younger than two who had a stem cell transplant for SCID, so the T cells may come from the graft donor.

This clonotype was seen more than once but under ten times. The gene calls are TRBV12-3 or TRBV12-4 and TRBJ1-2, with 7 bases that match TRBD1. This CDR3 is built from 13 residues. V lost 6 bases and J lost 6; bases outside the gene matches: 7. The CDR3 DNA is TGTGCCAGCAGGCCTACAGGGGAAAATGGCTACACCTTC. Translation gives CASRPTGENGYTF.

This clonotype was counted between two and nine times. V and J are TRBV7-2 and TRBJ2-3; either TRBD1 or TRBD2 may supply D (6 bases each). CDR1 is SGHTA, CDR2 FQGNSA, per germline. The V and J ends lost 1 base and 12 bases respectively, with 20 bases between them. The CDR3 runs 15 residues. CDR3 loop: CASSLVSGAATSQYF. In DNA form, the CDR3 reads TGTGCCAGCAGCTTAGTGTCGGGGGCGGCTACCTCCCAGTATTTT.

On this clonotype: This CDR3 is missing its conserved last phenylalanine or tryptophan, likely due to a read error. Because the CDR3's place on the DNA is in doubt, the DNA is left out and the CDR3 is given as listed by TCRdb. The chain joins TRBV6-1 to TRBJ1-2; TRBD1 is the table's D call and was not checked against the DNA. Including both end residues, the CDR3 is 14 amino acids long. Germline V gives CDR1 MNHNS, CDR2 SASEGT. CDR3 sequence: CASSERQGALPASS.

The V call is TRBV2, the J call TRBJ2-3; TRBD2 agrees at 7 bases. The CDR3 covers 18 residues. The germline V gene has CDR1 SNHLY and CDR2 FYNNEI. V lost 10 bases and J lost 0; bases outside the gene matches: 19. CDR3 nucleotides: TGTGCCATCTGTTTCTCCCCGAAGGTAGCGGGCAGCACAGATACGCAGTATTTT. This sequence encodes CAICFSPKVAGSTDTQYF.

The chain is built from TRBV18 and TRBJ1-2; no firm D call. The germline V and J ends were trimmed by 3 bases and 7 bases, with 9 bases remaining between them. Looked up from germline, CDR1 is KGHSH and CDR2 is LQKENI. The CDR3 spans 12 residues. The CDR3 nucleotides are TGTGCCAGCTCACCGGAAAGTATTGGCTACACCTTC. Translating it yields CASSPESIGYTF.

This chain uses TRBV28 with TRBJ1-2, with 9 bases fitting TRBD1. The V gene's germline CDR1 is MDHEN and CDR2 SYDVKM. Trimming removed 0 bases from V and 2 bases from J; junction bases left unmatched: 1. The CDR3 is 15 amino acids. In DNA form, the CDR3 reads TGTGCCAGCAGTTTATGGGGACAGGGCAACTATGGCTACACCTTC. Amino acids: CASSLWGQGNYGYTF.

This chain connects TRBV20-1 to TRBJ2-3; 7 nucleotides line up with TRBD1. Germline values: CDR1 DFQATT, CDR2 SNEGSKA (reference sequence). Trimming at V came to 6 bases and at J to 3 bases, leaving 15 bases not matched to a gene. This CDR3 is built from 16 residues. Here the CDR3 DNA reads TGCAGTGCAGGACAGGATTTTTGGGGATTAACAGATACGCAGTATTTT. Protein product: CSAGQDFWGLTDTQYF.

The CDR3 spells CATTTRGTGDSPLHF. CDR3 in DNA: TGTGCCACCACGACAAGGGGGACAGGGGATTCACCCCTCCACTTT. The chain uses TRBV19 and TRBJ1-6; 10 nucleotides line up with TRBD1. The trim removed 10 bases at V and 8 bases at J, leaving 11 bases unmatched. This CDR3 is 15 amino acids long. Per germline, CDR1 LNHDA and CDR2 SQIVND (reference sequence).

The chain carries TRBV6-5 and TRBJ1-1, with TRBD1 as a possible D gene (6 bases). Trimming left V 8 bases short and J 1 base short, with 23 bases between. The length of the CDR3 is 17 residues. Per germline, CDR1 MNHEY and CDR2 SVGAGI. The CDR3 loop reads CASRLFSRGGRNTEAFF. CDR3 coding DNA: TGTGCCAGCCGTCTTTTTAGCAGGGGAGGAAGGAACACTGAAGCTTTCTTT.

This clonotype was seen only a few times. The V call is TRBV5-1, the J call TRBJ1-6; D unclear. In germline, CDR1 is SGHRS, CDR2 YFSETQ. This CDR3 contains 13 residues. The V end lost 4 bases, the J end lost 9 bases, and 11 bases lay between the germline ends. CDR3 loop: CASSRGAPSPLHF. The CDR3 DNA is TGCGCCAGCAGCCGTGGCGCCCCTTCACCCCTCCACTTT.

V gene TRBV4-2 combines with J gene TRBJ2-7, with D unresolved. Per the germline V gene, CDR1 is LGHNA and CDR2 is YNFKEQ. CDR3 length: 14 amino acids. V dropped 4 bases and J dropped 4 bases, with 14 bases sitting between them. The chain's CDR3 is CASSPRAEDYEQYF. Written as DNA, the CDR3 is TGTGCCAGCAGCCCTCGGGCAGAAGATTACGAGCAGTACTTC.

This clonotype showed up just a few times. Here the CDR3 DNA reads TGTGCCAGCAGTTTAATTGGGGGTCAGCCCCAGCATTTT. The encoded protein is CASSLIGGQPQHF. The rearrangement links TRBV12-3 or TRBV12-4 to TRBJ1-5; TRBD1 might be the D (5 bases). V gave up 2 bases and J gave up 6 bases, with 8 bases separating them. The CDR3 is 13 amino acids.

This clonotype was observed a handful of times. V is TRBV11-2 and J is TRBJ2-1; 15 bases agree with TRBD2. The ends lost 4 bases at V and 0 bases at J; junction bases unmatched: 4. This CDR3 has 18 amino acids. Germline V lookup: CDR1 SGHAT, CDR2 FQNNGV. CDR3 DNA sequence: TGTGCCAGCAGCTGGATGGGACTAGCGGGGGGCTCCTACAATGAGCAGTTCTTC. Amino acids: CASSWMGLAGGSYNEQFF.